The T cell receptor (beta chain) under discussion was sequenced for a study of cytomegalovirus exposure and HLA in healthy donors. Background on the study: A subsequent analysis reported that the 120 validation repertoires were produced on the same platform that had also been used for the 550 to 750 first-cohort repertoires.

General observations from the study: It was about 150 TCR beta chains that were listed as cytomegalovirus-associated.

A note on this clone: Its target is unknown.

CDR3 size: 14 residues. V gave up 4 bases and J gave up 4 bases, with 12 bases separating them. CDR1 MGHDK and CDR2 SYGVNS come from the germline V gene. Generated by immunoSEQ multiplex PCR, the TCRdb table keeps only in-frame clones and is missing some. The table has approximately 60,000 clones, around 90% seen once; the top ten hold 1% to 1.5%. The source material was PBMCs. The origin of this receptor is a woman between 18 and 30 years old in good health and CMV-seronegative. The V call is TRBV25-1, the J call TRBJ2-3; perhaps TRBD1 as D (7 bases). CDR3: CASSAAGGPDTQYF. The CDR3 DNA is TGTGCCAGCAGTGCGGCAGGGGGGCCAGATACGCAGTATTTT.